These 2 T cell receptor beta chains came from one sample sequenced in a study of blood T cell repertoires in COVID-19. TCRdb keeps only in-frame clones here, not all; method: immunoSEQ multiplex PCR. Among about 430,000 clones listed, 75% to 90% were seen once. The sample was PBMCs or T cells enriched from blood (not recorded which). These receptors were obtained from a man aged 25-45 years who had recovered from COVID-19.

The genes are TRBV27 and TRBJ1-5; no clear D gene. With 5 bases removed from V and 5 bases from J, the gap between germline ends came to 13 bases. Germline lookup yields CDR1 MNHEY and CDR2 SMNVEV (reference sequence). The length of the CDR3 is 14 residues. CDR3 in DNA: TGTGCCAGCAGTCCAATCGGGGTAGATCAGCCCCAGCATTTT. The encoded protein is CASSPIGVDQPQHF.

The chain couples TRBV18 to TRBJ1-5, with 7 nucleotides matching TRBD1. Trimming removed 5 bases from V and 4 bases from J; junction bases left unmatched: 5. CDR1 is KGHSH, CDR2 LQKENI, per germline. The CDR3 consists of 14 residues. The CDR3 sequence: CASSEGAGNQPQHF. CDR3 bases: TGTGCCAGCTCAGAGGGGGCAGGAAATCAGCCCCAGCATTTT.